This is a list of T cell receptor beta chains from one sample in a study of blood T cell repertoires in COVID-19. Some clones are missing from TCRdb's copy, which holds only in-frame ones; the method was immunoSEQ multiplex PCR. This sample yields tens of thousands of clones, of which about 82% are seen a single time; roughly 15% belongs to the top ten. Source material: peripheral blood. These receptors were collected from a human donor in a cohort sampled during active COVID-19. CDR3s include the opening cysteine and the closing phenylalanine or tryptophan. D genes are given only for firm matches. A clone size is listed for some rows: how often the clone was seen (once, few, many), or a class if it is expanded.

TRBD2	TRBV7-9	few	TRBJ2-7	TGTGCCAGCAGCCCGGGACTAGCGGGAGGGTACGAGCAGTACTTC	CASSPGLAGGYEQYF
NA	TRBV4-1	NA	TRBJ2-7	TGCGCCAGCAGCCAAGATAAGAGTGGGTCTAGCAGATCCTACGAGCAGTACTTC	CASSQDKSGSSRSYEQYF
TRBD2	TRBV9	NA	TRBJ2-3	TGTGCCAGCAGCGTATTTCCGGGAGGGGGCACAGATACGCAGTATTTT	CASSVFPGGGTDTQYF
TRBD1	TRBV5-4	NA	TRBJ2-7	TGTGCCAGCAGTTTTACAGGGGGCCGATACGAGCAGTACTTC	CASSFTGGRYEQYF
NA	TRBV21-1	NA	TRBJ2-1	TGTGCCAGCAGCAAGTCAGGGTTTAGGAGACAGTTCTTC	CASSKSGFRRQFF
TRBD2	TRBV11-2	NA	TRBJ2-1	TGTGCCAGCAGCTTAGAGGCACTAGCGACCTCCTACAATGAGCAGTTCTTC	CASSLEALATSYNEQFF
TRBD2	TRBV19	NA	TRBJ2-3	TGTGCCAGTAGTAGTAGCGGGAACACAGATACGCAGTATTTT	CASSSSGNTDTQYF
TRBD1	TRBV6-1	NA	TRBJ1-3	TGTGCCAGCAGTGTGACAGGGGCTAACTCTGGAAACACCATATATTTT	CASSVTGANSGNTIYF
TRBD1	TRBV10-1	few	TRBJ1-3	TGCGCCAGCAGTGATACAGGGGTGTCAAACACCATATATTTT	CASSDTGVSNTIYF
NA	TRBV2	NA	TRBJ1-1	TGTGCCAGCAGTGACGGGGATACTGAAGCTTTCTTT	CASSDGDTEAFF
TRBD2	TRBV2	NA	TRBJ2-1	TGTGCCAGCAGGGGAGGTAGCGGGAGGGCGAGCTCCTACAATGAGCAGTTCTTC	CASRGGSGRASSYNEQFF
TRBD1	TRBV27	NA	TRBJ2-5	TGTGCCAGCAGTTTATGGGGACAGGGGGAGACCCAGTACTTC	CASSLWGQGETQYF
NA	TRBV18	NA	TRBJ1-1	TGTGCCAGCTCACCATTTCCGGTGCAGAACACTGAAGCTTTCTTT	CASSPFPVQNTEAFF
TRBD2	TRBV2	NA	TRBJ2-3	TGTGCCCAAAGTGGGGCGGGAGGCACAGATACGCAGTATTTT	CAQSGAGGTDTQYF
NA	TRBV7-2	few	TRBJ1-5	TGTGCCAGCAGCACGGACAATAGCAATCAGCCCCAGCATTTT	CASSTDNSNQPQHF
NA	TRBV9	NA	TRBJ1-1	TGTGCCAGCGGGGGCCATTATCGCACTGAAGCTTTCTTT	CASGGHYRTEAFF
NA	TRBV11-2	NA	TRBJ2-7	TGTGCCAGCAGCTCGAACGGGGTAAACTACGAGCAGTACTTC	CASSSNGVNYEQYF
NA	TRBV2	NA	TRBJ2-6	TGTGCCAGCAGGGCAGGGGCTGGGGCCAACGTCCTGACTTTC	CASRAGAGANVLTF
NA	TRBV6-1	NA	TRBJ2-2	TGTGCCAGCGGCGGGGTGGGGGGCGGGGAGCTGTTTTTT	CASGGVGGGELFF
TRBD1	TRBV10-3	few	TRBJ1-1	TGTGCCATCAGCGCCAGGGGGCCGAACACTGAAGCTTTCTTT	CAISARGPNTEAFF
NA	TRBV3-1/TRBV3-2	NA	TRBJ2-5	TGTGCCAGCAGCCAGGGCTCCGGGATGGCCGCCCGGGAGACCCAGTACTTC	CASSQGSGMAARETQYF
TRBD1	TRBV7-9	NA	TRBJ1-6	TGTGCCAGCAGCACAGGGACAGGGGCAGGGAATTCACCCCTCCACTTT	CASSTGTGAGNSPLHF
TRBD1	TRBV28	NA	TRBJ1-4	TGTGCCAGCAGTTCCTCGGACAGGGAGGGCGAAAAACTGTTTTTT	CASSSSDREGEKLFF
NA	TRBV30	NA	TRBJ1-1	TGTGCCTGGAGTGCACCTAACCCGGGGGTTCGAGCTTTCTTT	CAWSAPNPGVRAFF
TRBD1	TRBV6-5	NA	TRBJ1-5	TGTGCCAGCAGGGAGACAGGGACGAGCAATCAGCCCCAGCATTTT	CASRETGTSNQPQHF
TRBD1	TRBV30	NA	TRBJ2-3	TGTGCCTGGAGTGCTAGACAGGGGGCAGCAGATACGCAGTATTTT	CAWSARQGAADTQYF
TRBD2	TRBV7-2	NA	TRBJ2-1	TGTGCCAGCAGCTCAGCGACCCGGACTAGCTGGACCGTTTACAATGAGCAGTTCTTC	CASSSATRTSWTVYNEQFF
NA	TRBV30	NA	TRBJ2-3	TGTGCCTGGAGTGTAACTAGGACAGATACGCAGTATTTT	CAWSVTRTDTQYF
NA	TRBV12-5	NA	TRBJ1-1	TGTGCTAGTGGACCTGACAGGAACACTGAAGCTTTCTTT	CASGPDRNTEAFF
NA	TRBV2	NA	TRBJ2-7	TGTGCCAGCGTCAGGACACCATACGAGCAGTACTTC	CASVRTPYEQYF
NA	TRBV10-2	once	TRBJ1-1	TGCGCCAGCAGGGCGACAGCTTACACTGAAGCTTTCTTT	CASRATAYTEAFF
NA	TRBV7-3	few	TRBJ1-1	TGTGCCAGCAGCTTAAACAGGAACACTGAAGCTTTCTTT	CASSLNRNTEAFF
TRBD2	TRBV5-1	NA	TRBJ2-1	TGCGCCAGCAGCTCGACTAGCGGGCGGTACAATGAGCAGTTCTTC	CASSSTSGRYNEQFF
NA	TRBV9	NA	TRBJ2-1	TGTGCCAGCAGCCCGAGGGGGGGCGGGGCCTACAATGAGCAGTTCTTC	CASSPRGGGAYNEQFF
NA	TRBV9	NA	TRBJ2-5	TGTGCCAGCAGCGTAGCAATTGGCGAGACCCAGTACTTC	CASSVAIGETQYF
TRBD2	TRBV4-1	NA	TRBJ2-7	TGCGCCAGCAGCCAAGAATCCGGGGGGAGACCCTACGAGCAGTACTTC	CASSQESGGRPYEQYF
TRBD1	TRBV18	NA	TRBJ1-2	TGTGCCAGCTCAGCTGACAGGGTGGCCCTTGGCTACACCTTC	CASSADRVALGYTF
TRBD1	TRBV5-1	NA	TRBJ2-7	TGCGCCAGCAGTCCGACAGGGGTCGACGAGCAGTACTTC	CASSPTGVDEQYF
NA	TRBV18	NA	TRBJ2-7	TGTGCCAGCTCACCCACTGAATTGAGCGAGCAGTACTTC	CASSPTELSEQYF
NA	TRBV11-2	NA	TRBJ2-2	TGTGCCAGCAGCTTTACAGGGTCCGGGGAGCTGTTTTTT	CASSFTGSGELFF
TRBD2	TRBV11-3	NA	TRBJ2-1	TGTGCCAGCAGCCTGGGACTAGCGGGGGGGGACAATGAGCAGTTCTTC	CASSLGLAGGDNEQFF
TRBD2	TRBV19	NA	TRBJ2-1	TGTGCCAGTAGTAGCGGGAGTAGCACCTACAATGAGCAGTTCTTC	CASSSGSSTYNEQFF
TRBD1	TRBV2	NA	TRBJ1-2	TGTGCCAGCAGTGAATCTTCCAGGGGGAGGTATGGCTACACCTTC	CASSESSRGRYGYTF
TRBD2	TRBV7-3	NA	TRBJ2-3	TGTGCCAGCAGCCGACGACTAGCGGGGGAAGATACGCAGTATTTT	CASSRRLAGEDTQYF
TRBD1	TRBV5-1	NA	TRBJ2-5	TGCGCCAGCAGCGGCGGACAGGGAACCCTTCGAGAGACCCAGTACTTC	CASSGGQGTLRETQYF
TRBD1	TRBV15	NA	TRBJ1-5	TGTGCCACCAGCAGAGGGGGACAGGGCAGAAATCAGCCCCAGCATTTT	CATSRGGQGRNQPQHF
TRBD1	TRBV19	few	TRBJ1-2	TGTGCCAGTAGTATCGGGACAGCGGGCTATGGCTACACCTTC	CASSIGTAGYGYTF
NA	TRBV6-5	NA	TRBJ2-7	TGTGCCAGCAGTTACATGCCTAGCGTGGTTGTTGAGCAGTACTTC	CASSYMPSVVVEQYF
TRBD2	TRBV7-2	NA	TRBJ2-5	TGTGCCAGCAGCCCCCTTGAGCTAGCGGGGCAAGAGACCCAGTACTTC	CASSPLELAGQETQYF
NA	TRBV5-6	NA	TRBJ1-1	TGTGCCAGCAGCTTTACAGTGGAAACTGAAGCTTTCTTT	CASSFTVETEAFF
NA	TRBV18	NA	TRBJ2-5	TGTGCCAGCTCACTCTTGGACAGCCAAGAGACCCAGTACTTC	CASSLLDSQETQYF
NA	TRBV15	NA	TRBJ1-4	TGTGCCACCAGCAGAGATTCGGGAAACGATAATGAAAAACTGTTTTTT	CATSRDSGNDNEKLFF
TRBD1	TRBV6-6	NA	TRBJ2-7	TGTGCCAGCAGCTGGACAGGGGGTCCATACGAGCAGTACTTC	CASSWTGGPYEQYF
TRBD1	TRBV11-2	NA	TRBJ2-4	TGTGCCAGCAGCTTATTACAGGGACAGGGACTAAACATTCAGTACTTC	CASSLLQGQGLNIQYF